This T cell receptor (beta chain) is from a study of beta chain features in type 1 diabetes. This clone came up a few times. Isolated RNA was reverse transcribed in full, so expressed TCRB transcripts were sequenced. Profiling relied on immunoSEQ multiplex PCR, and the TCRdb table lists in-frame clones only, not all of them. The sample contains 450,000 or so clones, approximately 10% of which appear only once. The sequencing input was naive CD4+ T cells from blood. The clonotype originates from a woman aged 18-29 years in good health.

The CDR3 sequence is CASSLVATRFVDTQYF. CDR3 nucleotides: TGCGCCAGCAGCTTGGTCGCGACTAGATTTGTAGATACGCAGTATTTT. The gene calls are TRBV5-1 and TRBJ2-3, with D maybe TRBD2 (6 bases). CDR1 is SGHRS and CDR2 is YFSETQ in the germline V gene. This CDR3 is 16 amino acids long. Trimming left V 0 bases short and J 5 bases short, with 16 bases between.